Listed below are T cell receptor beta chains from one sample, sequenced in a study of blood T cell repertoires in COVID-19. Clones were sequenced by immunoSEQ multiplex PCR, and TCRdb holds only the in-frame ones, with some missing. The sample records some 300,000 clones, around 87% being singletons. Sequencing used peripheral blood. The receptors originated from a man between 70 and 80 years old with acute or convalescent COVID-19. Each CDR3 is given with its conserved first and last residue. A D gene is named only where the DNA matches it firmly. Clone size, where shown, is once, few, many, or a class for clones that have expanded.

J	D	size	V	CDR3	DNA
TRBJ2-7	TRBD2	-	TRBV6-5	CASSYSFGIAGNEQYF	TGTGCCAGCAGTTACTCCTTTGGGATAGCGGGAAACGAGCAGTACTTC
TRBJ2-1	-	-	TRBV7-3	CASSLIGGDYNEQFF	TGTGCCAGCAGCTTAATAGGGGGTGACTACAATGAGCAGTTCTTC
TRBJ1-6	TRBD1	-	TRBV28	CASSSTGGWHNSPLHF	TGTGCCAGCAGTTCGACAGGGGGTTGGCATAATTCACCCCTCCACTTT
TRBJ2-4	TRBD1	-	TRBV7-2	CASSQGQGSIQYF	TGTGCCAGCAGCCAGGGACAGGGTAGCATTCAGTACTTC
TRBJ2-1	TRBD1	-	TRBV7-2	CASSVRQGAAYNEQFF	TGTGCCAGCAGCGTAAGACAGGGGGCAGCTTACAATGAGCAGTTCTTC
TRBJ2-2	TRBD1	-	TRBV2	CASSDLVQGGTGELFF	TGTGCCAGCAGTGACCTAGTACAGGGGGGCACCGGGGAGCTGTTTTTT
TRBJ2-6	-	once	TRBV28	CASSYEHSGANVLTF	TGTGCCAGCAGTTATGAGCACTCTGGGGCCAACGTCCTGACTTTC
TRBJ1-3	TRBD1	-	TRBV5-8	CASRNRGQGNTIYF	TGTGCCAGCAGGAACAGGGGGCAAGGGAACACCATATATTTT
TRBJ2-7	TRBD1	-	TRBV28	CASSFRQGAKYF	TGTGCCAGCAGTTTTAGACAGGGGGCTAAGTACTTC
TRBJ2-7	TRBD1	-	TRBV3-1/TRBV3-2	CASSQGTTGTGPYEQYF	TGTGCCAGCAGCCAAGGTACCACCGGGACAGGCCCCTACGAGCAGTACTTC
TRBJ2-1	-	-	TRBV3-1/TRBV3-2	CASSPDWSSYNEQFF	TGTGCCAGCAGCCCCGACTGGAGCTCCTACAATGAGCAGTTCTTC
TRBJ1-5	-	-	TRBV29-1	CSAGGGNQPQHF	TGCAGCGCCGGCGGCGGCAATCAGCCCCAGCATTTT
TRBJ1-2	TRBD1	-	TRBV7-4	CATSSGTGGPLCYGYTF	TGTGCCACTAGTAGTGGGACAGGGGGCCCCCTATGCTATGGCTACACCTTC
TRBJ2-3	TRBD2	-	TRBV29-1	CSALLAGFTDTQYF	TGCAGCGCCCTACTAGCGGGATTTACAGATACGCAGTATTTT
TRBJ1-2	-	once	TRBV5-4	CASSPRGPEGYGYTF	TGTGCCAGCAGCCCCAGGGGTCCCGAGGGGTATGGCTACACCTTC
TRBJ1-2	-	-	TRBV7-9	CASSSGEAAAYGYTF	TGTGCCAGCAGCTCTGGCGAGGCCGCCGCCTATGGCTACACCTTC
TRBJ1-1	-	-	TRBV18	CASSRVGGRLSEAFF	TGTGCCAGCTCGAGGGTGGGAGGGCGTTTATCTGAAGCTTTCTTT
TRBJ1-2	-	-	TRBV7-9	CASSFTGVPNYGYTF	TGTGCCAGCAGCTTTACAGGAGTCCCTAACTATGGCTACACCTTC
TRBJ2-3	TRBD1	-	TRBV5-8	CASRLPGQGVRDTQYF	TGTGCCAGCAGACTACCGGGACAGGGGGTGAGGGATACGCAGTATTTT
TRBJ2-2	-	-	TRBV6-2/TRBV6-3	CASSFRRANTGELFF	TGTGCCAGCAGTTTCCGCAGGGCGAACACCGGGGAGCTGTTTTTT
TRBJ1-2	TRBD1	-	TRBV5-1	CASSKGDRGFYGYTF	TGCGCCAGCAGCAAGGGGGACAGGGGTTTCTATGGCTACACCTTC
TRBJ1-4	-	-	TRBV5-1	CASSFGGGEKLFF	TGCGCCAGCAGCTTCGGGGGAGGGGAAAAACTGTTTTTT